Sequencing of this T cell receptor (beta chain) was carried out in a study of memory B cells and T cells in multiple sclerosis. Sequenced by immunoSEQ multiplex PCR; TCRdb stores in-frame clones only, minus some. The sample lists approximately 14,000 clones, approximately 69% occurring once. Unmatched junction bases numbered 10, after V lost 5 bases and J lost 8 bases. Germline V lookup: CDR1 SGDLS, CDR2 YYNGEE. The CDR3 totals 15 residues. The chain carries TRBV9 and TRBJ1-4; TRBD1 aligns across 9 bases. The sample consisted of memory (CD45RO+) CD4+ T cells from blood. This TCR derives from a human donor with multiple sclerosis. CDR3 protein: CASSEVGTGREKLFF. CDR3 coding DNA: TGTGCCAGCAGTGAAGTAGGGACAGGGCGAGAAAAACTGTTTTTT.